The subject of this entry is one T cell receptor (beta chain). Sequencing was performed with immunoSEQ multiplex PCR; in TCRdb, only in-frame clones are kept and a portion is missing. The sample lists about 250,000 clones, about 89% seen once, with 1.5% to 2% in the top ten. After removal of 3 bases from V and 0 bases from J, the junction contained 1 base not matched to a gene. This CDR3 is 16 amino acids long. CDR1 SGHNT and CDR2 YENEEA come from the germline V gene. Individuals drawn from 24 US areas were about 18 to 90 years old. Symptom resolution, clearance, or two negative PCRs marked donors in Cohort 3 as recovered. This sample stems from a study of blood T cell repertoires in COVID-19. The overall study: Acute and convalescent COVID-19 samples came from the United States, Italy and Spain. In each case, the material was cDNA or gDNA derived from T cells, B-cell-depleted T cells, or PBMCs.

This chain joins TRBV11-3 and TRBJ2-3; 12 nucleotides agree with TRBD2. This TCR was recovered from a woman aged 18-29 years who had recovered from COVID-19. Material for sequencing was PBMCs or T cells enriched from blood (not recorded which). CDR3 sequence: CASSLTSGSSTDTQYF. CDR3 nucleotides: TGTGCCAGCAGCTTGACTAGCGGGAGTAGCACAGATACGCAGTATTTT.